This entry is about one T cell receptor (beta chain). This sample is part of a study of blood T cell repertoires in COVID-19. The overall study: PBMCs, B-cell-depleted T cells, or T cells provided the cDNA or gDNA that made up the material.

The table came from immunoSEQ multiplex PCR; TCRdb's copy has only in-frame clones and leaves some out. The sample shows about 200,000 clones, roughly nine tenths of them seen only once. Living in about 25 US areas, the participants were between roughly 18 and 89 years of age. Clinical history reported by participants formed the basis on which cohorts were assigned. Recovery meant two consecutive negative NP/OP PCR tests, professional clearance, or resolved symptoms. This CDR3 has 17 residues. V lost 5 bases and J lost 3; bases outside the gene matches: 10. Germline CDR1 and CDR2: SEHNR and FQNEAQ (reference sequence).

The J gene is TRBJ2-2, the V gene TRBV7-9, with 9 positions matching TRBD2. The specimen was PBMCs or T cells enriched from blood (not recorded which). The sequence was collected from a woman younger than 35 who had recovered from COVID-19. CDR3 region: CASSPLAGISDTGELFF. In DNA, the CDR3 is TGTGCCAGCAGCCCCCTAGCGGGGATCTCTGACACCGGGGAGCTGTTTTTT.